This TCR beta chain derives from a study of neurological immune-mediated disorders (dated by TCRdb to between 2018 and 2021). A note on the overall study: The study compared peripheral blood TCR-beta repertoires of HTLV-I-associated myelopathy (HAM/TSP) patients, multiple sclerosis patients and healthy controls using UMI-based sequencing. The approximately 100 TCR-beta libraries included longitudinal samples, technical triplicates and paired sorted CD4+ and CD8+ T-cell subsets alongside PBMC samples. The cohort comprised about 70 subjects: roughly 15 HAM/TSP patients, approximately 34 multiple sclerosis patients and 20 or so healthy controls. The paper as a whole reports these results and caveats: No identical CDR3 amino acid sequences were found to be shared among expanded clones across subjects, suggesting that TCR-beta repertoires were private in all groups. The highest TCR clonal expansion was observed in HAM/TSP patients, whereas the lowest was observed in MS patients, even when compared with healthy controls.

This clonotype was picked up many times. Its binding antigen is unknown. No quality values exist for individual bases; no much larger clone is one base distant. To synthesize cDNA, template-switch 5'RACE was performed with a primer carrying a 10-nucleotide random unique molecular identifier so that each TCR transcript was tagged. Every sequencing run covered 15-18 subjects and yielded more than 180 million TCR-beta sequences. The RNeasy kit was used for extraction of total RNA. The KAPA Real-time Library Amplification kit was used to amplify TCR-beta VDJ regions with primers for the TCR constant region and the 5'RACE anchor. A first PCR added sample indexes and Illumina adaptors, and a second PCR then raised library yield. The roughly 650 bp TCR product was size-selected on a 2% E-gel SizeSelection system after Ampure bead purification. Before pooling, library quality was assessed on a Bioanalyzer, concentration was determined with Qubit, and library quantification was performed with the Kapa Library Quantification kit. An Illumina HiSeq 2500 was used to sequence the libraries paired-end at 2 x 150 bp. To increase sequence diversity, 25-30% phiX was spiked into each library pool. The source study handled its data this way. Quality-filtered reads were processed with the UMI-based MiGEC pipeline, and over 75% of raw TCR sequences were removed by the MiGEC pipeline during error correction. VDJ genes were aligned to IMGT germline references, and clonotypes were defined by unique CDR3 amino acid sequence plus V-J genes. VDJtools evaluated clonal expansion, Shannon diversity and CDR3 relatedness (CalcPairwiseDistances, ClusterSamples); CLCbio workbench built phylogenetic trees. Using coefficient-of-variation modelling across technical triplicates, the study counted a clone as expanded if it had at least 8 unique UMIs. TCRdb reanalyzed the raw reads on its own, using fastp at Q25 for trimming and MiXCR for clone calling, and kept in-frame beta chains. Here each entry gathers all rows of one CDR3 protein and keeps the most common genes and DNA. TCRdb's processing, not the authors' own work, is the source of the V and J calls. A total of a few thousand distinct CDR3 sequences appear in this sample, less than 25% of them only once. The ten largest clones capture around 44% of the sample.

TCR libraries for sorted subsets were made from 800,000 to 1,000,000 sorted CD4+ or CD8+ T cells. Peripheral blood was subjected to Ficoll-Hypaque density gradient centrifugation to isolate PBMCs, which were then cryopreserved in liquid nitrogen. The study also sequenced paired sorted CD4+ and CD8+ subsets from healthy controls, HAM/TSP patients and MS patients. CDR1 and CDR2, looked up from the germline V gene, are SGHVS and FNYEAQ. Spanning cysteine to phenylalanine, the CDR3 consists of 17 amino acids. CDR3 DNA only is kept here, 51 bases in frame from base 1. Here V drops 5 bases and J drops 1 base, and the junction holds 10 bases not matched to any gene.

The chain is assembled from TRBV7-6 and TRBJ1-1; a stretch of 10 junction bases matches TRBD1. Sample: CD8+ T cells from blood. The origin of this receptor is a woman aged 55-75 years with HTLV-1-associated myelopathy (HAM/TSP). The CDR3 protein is CASSRGTGESSNTEAFF. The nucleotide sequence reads TGTGCCAGCAGCCGAGGGACAGGGGAGTCATCGAACACTGAAGCTTTCTTT.